One sample yielded the 27 T cell receptor beta chains listed below, sequenced in a study of control samples from healthy donors and cancer patients. TCRdb's table, derived via immunoSEQ multiplex PCR, lists solely in-frame clones and lacks some. The table has 100,000 to 150,000 clones, roughly 87% seen once. Sequenced sample: blood. The receptors stem from a man aged 18-30 years in good health.

The chain recombines TRBV5-6 with TRBJ2-3; D might be TRBD1 (5 bases). Germline CDR1 SGHDT, CDR2 YYEEEE. The CDR3 is 16 amino acids. V was pared by 2 bases and J by 2 bases, with 15 bases between. The CDR3 coding sequence is TGTGCCAGCAGCTTTACCTTAACAGGCTACACAGATACGCAGTATTTT. Its translation is CASSFTLTGYTDTQYF.

The chain recombines TRBV5-6 with TRBJ2-5; D is possibly TRBD2 (5 bases). This CDR3 is 13 amino acids long. Looked up from germline, CDR1 is SGHDT and CDR2 is YYEEEE. V dropped 2 bases and J dropped 5 bases, with 10 bases sitting between them. Written as DNA, the CDR3 is TGTGCCAGCAGCTTCACGGGGTCGGAGACCCAGTACTTC. Protein product: CASSFTGSETQYF. The full variable domain, rest sourced from reference TRBV5-6 and TRBJ2-5, is DAGVTQSPTHLIKTRGQQVTLRCSPKSGHDTVSWYQQALGQGPQFIFQYYEEEERQRGNFPDRFSGHQFPNYSSELNVNALLLGDSALYLCASSFTGSETQYFGPGTRLLVL.

The genes are TRBV30 and TRBJ2-4, with TRBD1 matching 7 bases. Germline-derived CDR1 and CDR2 are GTSNPN and SVGIG (reference sequence). The J segment lost 7 bases and the V segment lost 3 bases, leaving 6 bases of the junction unmatched. This CDR3 has 13 amino acids. The CDR3 nucleotides are TGTGCCTGGAGCGAAGGACAGGTCAACATTCAGTACTTC. Translated, it gives CAWSEGQVNIQYF. The full variable domain, rest sourced from reference TRBV30 and TRBJ2-4, is SQTIHQWPATLVQPVGSPLSLECTVEGTSNPNLYWYRQAAGRGLQLLFYSVGIGQISSEVPQNLSASRPQDRQFILSSKKLLLSDSGFYLCAWSEGQVNIQYFGAGTRLSVL.

The chain employs TRBV15 and TRBJ2-1; 12 nucleotides match TRBD2. CDR1 is LNHNV and CDR2 is YYDKDF in the germline V gene (reference sequence). The junction had 0 bases not matched to a gene; V was cut back by 2 bases and J by 7 bases. The CDR3 is made up of 14 amino acids. CDR3 region: CATSRLAGGNEQFF. Written as DNA, the CDR3 is TGTGCCACCAGCAGACTAGCGGGAGGGAATGAGCAGTTCTTC.

V is TRBV30 and J is TRBJ1-5, with TRBD1 as a possible D gene (6 bases). The CDR3 has 16 amino acids. Per the germline V gene, CDR1 is GTSNPN and CDR2 is SVGIG (reference sequence). Trimming pared 0 bases from V and 1 base from J, leaving 13 bases between. Here the CDR3 DNA reads TGTGCCTGGAGTGTAAGAGGCAGGGGAAGCAATCAGCCCCAGCATTTT. Protein sequence: CAWSVRGRGSNQPQHF.

The table lists this clone with many counts. V usage is TRBV4-1 and J usage is TRBJ1-4, with D unclear. Deletions cut 0 bases from V and 5 bases from J, with 7 bases between. The CDR3 totals 14 residues. CDR1 and CDR2 from the germline V gene are MGHRA and YSYEKL. The CDR3 here is CASSQEQLNEKLFF. CDR3 nucleotides: TGCGCCAGCAGCCAAGAACAGCTAAATGAAAAACTGTTTTTT.

The chain employs TRBV7-9 and TRBJ2-2; D unclear. The CDR3 length is 16 residues. Germline V gene sequence: CDR1 SEHNR, CDR2 FQNEAQ (reference sequence). V lost 1 base, J lost 1 base, and 10 bases lay in between. The CDR3 loop is CASSLVARQNTGELFF. CDR3 DNA sequence: TGTGCCAGCAGCTTAGTGGCGCGCCAGAACACCGGGGAGCTGTTTTTT. The full variable domain, rest sourced from reference TRBV7-9 and TRBJ2-2, is DTGVSQNPRHKITKRGQNVTFRCDPISEHNRLYWYRQTLGQGPEFLTYFQNEAQLEKSRLLSDRFSAERPKGSFSTLEIQRTEQGDSAMYLCASSLVARQNTGELFFGEGSRLTVL.

The chain carries TRBV25-1 and TRBJ2-7; 8 nucleotides align to TRBD1. The CDR3 is made up of 18 amino acids. V shed 1 base and J 5 bases; nucleotides not matched to a gene: 16. Germline assignment: CDR1 MGHDK and CDR2 SYGVNS. In DNA form, the CDR3 reads TGTGCCAGCAGTGAATTTCGGGAGAGAGGGACAGGAATCCACGAGCAGTACTTC. Translation gives CASSEFRERGTGIHEQYF.

The CDR3 reads CASSQNSGNDEQFF. CDR3 nucleotides: TGTGCCAGCAGCCAAAATAGCGGGAATGATGAGCAGTTCTTC. The V and J genes are TRBV4-2 and TRBJ2-1; 8 nucleotides agree with TRBD2. The J segment lost 8 bases and the V segment lost 2 bases, leaving 5 bases of the junction unmatched. There are 14 residues in the CDR3. CDR1 is LGHNA and CDR2 is YNFKEQ in the germline V gene.

This chain joins TRBV27 and TRBJ1-4, with 10 bases matching TRBD1. Germline-derived CDR1 and CDR2 are MNHEY and SMNVEV (reference sequence). V was pared by 0 bases and J by 8 bases, with 6 bases of the junction left unmatched. This CDR3 spans 16 amino acids. This CDR3 is CASSLSIRTGGEKLFF. The CDR3 nucleotides are TGTGCCAGCAGTTTATCGATAAGGACAGGGGGAGAAAAACTGTTTTTT. Based on the CDR3 plus reference TRBV27 and TRBJ1-4, the full variable domain is EAQVTQNPRYLITVTGKKLTVTCSQNMNHEYMSWYRQDPGLGLRQIYYSMNVEVTDKGDVPEGYKVSRKEKRNFPLILESPSPNQTSLYFCASSLSIRTGGEKLFFGSGTQLSVL.

The chain has TRBV6-5 and TRBJ1-2, with 8 positions matching TRBD1. V gave up 0 bases and J gave up 7 bases; unmatched junction bases: 4. CDR3 length equals 14 residues. Germline loops: CDR1 MNHEY, CDR2 SVGAGI. The CDR3 coding sequence is TGTGCCAGCAGTTACTCTGGACAGGGAAGTGGCTACACCTTC. This encodes CASSYSGQGSGYTF.

The V and J genes are TRBV10-3 and TRBJ1-4, with 9 bases identical to TRBD1. V was clipped by 2 bases and J by 0 bases; unmatched bases: 7. CDR1 is ENHRY and CDR2 is SYGVKD in the germline V gene. The length of the CDR3 is 18 residues. The DNA of the CDR3 is TGTGCCATCAGTGAGACAGAGACAGGGGGAACAACTAATGAAAAACTGTTTTTT. Translated, it gives CAISETETGGTTNEKLFF.

The chain is built from TRBV7-2 and TRBJ1-1, with 8 bases fitting TRBD1. The CDR3 consists of 13 residues. V gave up 3 bases and J gave up 5 bases; unmatched junction bases: 2. Germline CDR1 reads SGHTA; CDR2 reads FQGNSA. CDR3: CASSFRQGTEAFF. CDR3 bases: TGTGCCAGCAGCTTCAGACAGGGGACTGAAGCTTTCTTT.

This chain joins TRBV5-1 and TRBJ2-1, with TRBD2 identical over 8 bases. V gave up 0 bases and J gave up 5 bases; unmatched junction bases: 4. The CDR3 has 15 amino acids. The germline CDR1 and CDR2 sequences are SGHRS and YFSETQ. The CDR3: CASSLASGRNNEQFF. As DNA, the CDR3 is TGCGCCAGCAGCTTGGCTAGCGGGCGGAACAATGAGCAGTTCTTC.

The table lists this clone with a count of one. The chain has TRBV7-6 and TRBJ2-1, with 9 bases aligning to TRBD2. The germline V gene has CDR1 SGHVS and CDR2 FNYEAQ. With V trimmed by 7 bases and J by 7 bases, 11 bases remained unmatched. This CDR3 contains 15 residues. The CDR3 nucleotides are TGTGCCAGCACCCAGTCGGGCGGGAGGGGAAATGAGCAGTTCTTC. Its translation: CASTQSGGRGNEQFF.

The count of this clone is one. The chain uses TRBV11-1 and TRBJ1-1; D not resolved. The CDR3 is 14 residues long. V lost 5 bases and J lost 7, with 17 bases in between. Germline V gene data show CDR1 as SGHAT and CDR2 as FQDESV (reference sequence). The CDR3 here is CASSRIGSPGEAFF. CDR3 sequence (DNA): TGTGCCAGCAGCCGTATAGGGTCACCGGGTGAAGCTTTCTTT.

The rearrangement links TRBV5-6 to TRBJ1-4; 9 nucleotides align to TRBD1. This CDR3 is built from 13 residues. The germline V gene has CDR1 SGHDT and CDR2 YYEEEE. V trimming: 2 bases; J trimming: 11 bases; junction bases outside the gene matches: 4. The CDR3 DNA sequence: TGTGCCAGCAGCTTCGGGACAGGGATTAAACTGTTTTTT. Amino acids: CASSFGTGIKLFF.

J is TRBJ2-3 and V is TRBV7-3, with 9 bases that match TRBD2. V gave up 2 bases and J gave up 2 bases; unmatched junction bases: 8. CDR1 is SGHTA, CDR2 FQGTGA, per germline. This CDR3 is 17 amino acids long. As DNA, the CDR3 is TGTGCCAGCAGCTTAGAGGGTAGCGGGAGTGTCACAGATACGCAGTATTTT. This encodes CASSLEGSGSVTDTQYF.

The J gene is TRBJ1-2, the V gene TRBV21-1; the table gives TRBD1 as D, unverified against the DNA. TRBV21-1 is a pseudogene segment. This CDR3 region has 14 residues. CDR3 nucleotides: TGTGCCAGCCTAGGGGGACAATTGAACTATGGCTACACCTTC. Protein sequence: CASLGGQLNYGYTF.

The chain joins TRBV7-8 to TRBJ1-4; D might be TRBD1 (5 bases). Germline V CDR1 and CDR2: SGHVS, FQNEAQ. Between the trimmed V and J ends, which lost 5 bases and 8 bases, there was a span of 15 bases. The CDR3 has 14 residues. CDR3 bases: TGTGCCAGCAGCCAGGGCCTACCGGGAGAAAAACTGTTTTTT. This encodes CASSQGLPGEKLFF.

This clone appeared once. This sequence joins TRBV9 and TRBJ1-4; D uncertain. Germline lookup yields CDR1 SGDLS and CDR2 YYNGEE. This CDR3 is 14 amino acids long. Deletions cut 0 bases from V and 0 bases from J, with 3 bases between. The CDR3 region has the DNA TGTGCCAGCAGCGTAGATGCAACTAATGAAAAACTGTTTTTT. This codes for CASSVDATNEKLFF.

V is TRBV7-9 and J is TRBJ2-1; a possible D gene is TRBD2 (5 bases). Germline assignment: CDR1 SEHNR and CDR2 FQNEAQ (reference sequence). The CDR3 runs 16 residues. Trimming shortened V by 0 bases and J by 2 bases, and 11 bases separated the two germline ends. In DNA, the CDR3 is TGTGCCAGCAGCTTAGCGGGAGTTAGTACCTACAATGAGCAGTTCTTC. It is translated as CASSLAGVSTYNEQFF.

V is TRBV6-2 or TRBV6-3 and J is TRBJ2-1, with TRBD2 matching over 8 bases. V trimming: 5 bases; J trimming: 9 bases; junction bases outside the gene matches: 12. This CDR3 has 15 residues. Looked up from germline, CDR1 is MNHEY and CDR2 is SVGEGT. Written as DNA, the CDR3 is TGTGCCAGCAGTAGACTAGCGACAATGGTCGGTGAGCAGTTCTTC. Translating it yields CASSRLATMVGEQFF.

The rearrangement joins TRBV14 to TRBJ2-1; the D gene could be TRBD1 or TRBD2 (5 bases each). Between the trimmed V and J ends, which lost 1 base and 7 bases, there was a span of 20 bases. The CDR3 extends over 17 amino acids. The germline V gene encodes CDR1 SGHDN and CDR2 FVKESK. CDR3 nucleotide sequence: TGTGCCAGCAGCCAAGTTTCCGGTTTTGGGGGTTTTAATGAGCAGTTCTTC. This codes for CASSQVSGFGGFNEQFF.

This clone was seen a single time. The V gene is TRBV19, the J gene TRBJ1-5; D might be TRBD1 (5 bases). Between the trimmed V and J ends, which lost 5 bases and 0 bases, there was a span of 23 bases. CDR1 and CDR2 from the germline V gene are LNHDA and SQIVND (reference sequence). The CDR3 sequence is 19 residues long. This chain's CDR3 is CASSQTRASLSNSNQPQHF. The CDR3 bases are TGTGCCAGTAGTCAAACCAGGGCGTCGCTCTCGAATAGCAATCAGCCCCAGCATTTT. The full variable domain, rest sourced from reference TRBV19 and TRBJ1-5, is DGGITQSPKYLFRKEGQNVTLSCEQNLNHDAMYWYRQDPGQGLRLIYYSQIVNDFQKGDIAEGYSVSREKKESFPLTVTSAQKNPTAFYLCASSQTRASLSNSNQPQHFGDGTRLSIL.

V and J are TRBV27 and TRBJ2-2; 7 bases agree with TRBD1. Germline values: CDR1 MNHEY, CDR2 SMNVEV (reference sequence). This CDR3 is 15 amino acids long. V lost 5 bases, J lost 7 bases, and 10 bases stayed unmatched. DNA for the CDR3: TGTGCCAGCAGTACCGGGACAGAAGTAAGCGGGGAGCTGTTTTTT. Translating it yields CASSTGTEVSGELFF.

V and J are TRBV27 and TRBJ2-1; 7 nucleotides match TRBD2. There are 13 residues in the CDR3. V dropped 5 bases and J dropped 4; count of bases not matched to a gene: 2. Germline V lookup: CDR1 MNHEY, CDR2 SMNVEV (reference sequence). The CDR3 protein is CASSPRGYNEQFF. The CDR3 nucleotides read TGTGCCAGCAGTCCGCGGGGGTACAATGAGCAGTTCTTC.